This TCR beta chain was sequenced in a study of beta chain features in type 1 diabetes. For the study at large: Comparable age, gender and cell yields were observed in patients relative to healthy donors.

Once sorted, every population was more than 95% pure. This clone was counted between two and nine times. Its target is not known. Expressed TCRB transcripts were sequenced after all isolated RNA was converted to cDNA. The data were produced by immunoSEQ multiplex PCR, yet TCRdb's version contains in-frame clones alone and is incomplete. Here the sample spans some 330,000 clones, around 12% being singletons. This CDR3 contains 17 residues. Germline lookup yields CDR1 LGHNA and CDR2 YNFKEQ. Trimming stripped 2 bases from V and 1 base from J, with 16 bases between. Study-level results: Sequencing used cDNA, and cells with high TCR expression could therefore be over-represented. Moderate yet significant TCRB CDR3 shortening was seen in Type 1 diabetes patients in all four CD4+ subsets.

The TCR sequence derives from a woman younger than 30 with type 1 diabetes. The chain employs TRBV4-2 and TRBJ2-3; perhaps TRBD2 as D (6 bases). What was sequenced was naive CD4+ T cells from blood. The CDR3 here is CASSQRGSGGGTDTQYF. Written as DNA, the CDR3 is TGTGCCAGCAGCCAACGCGGAAGCGGAGGGGGCACAGATACGCAGTATTTT.